Below, 31 T cell receptor beta chains from the same sample are listed, as sequenced in a study of shared clonotypes between healthy human individuals. Only in-frame clones appear in the TCRdb table, and some are missing; sequencing was by immunoSEQ multiplex PCR. The sample comprises roughly 1,600,000 clones, 97% to 99% of which are singletons, and under 0.45% rests with the top ten. Sequencing used naive CD4+ T cells sorted from blood. This sample's subset: CD45RA+ positively selected. These receptors were taken from a man younger than 45 in good health.

The rearrangement uses TRBV5-4 and TRBJ1-1; 7 bases map to TRBD1. CDR3 length: 14 amino acids. Germline V gives CDR1 SGHNT, CDR2 YYREEE (reference sequence). J lost 2 bases, V lost 4 bases, and 5 bases had no gene match. CDR3 sequence: CASSSRQGNTEAFF. Here the CDR3 DNA reads TGTGCCAGCAGCAGCCGACAGGGTAACACTGAAGCTTTCTTT.

On this clone: This CDR3 is also generated by other DNA sequences in the sample. The chain uses TRBV28 and TRBJ1-4; no definite D call. Trimming pared 5 bases from V and 8 bases from J, leaving 9 bases between. Germline V lookup: CDR1 MDHEN, CDR2 SYDVKM. The CDR3 length is 12 residues. The CDR3 bases are TGTGCCAGCAGTCCGTTAAGGGAAAAACTGTTTTTT. Protein sequence: CASSPLREKLFF.

The chain recombines TRBV7-8 with TRBJ2-7, with 9 bases aligning to TRBD2. V was pared by 4 bases and J by 3 bases, with 4 bases of the junction left unmatched. Germline CDR1 SGHVS, CDR2 FQNEAQ. The CDR3 totals 14 residues. CDR3: CASSWRLAVYEQYF. The CDR3 DNA reads TGTGCCAGCAGCTGGAGACTAGCGGTCTACGAGCAGTACTTC.

The CDR3 DNA reads as TGTGCCAGCAGTTTATCCGCCCGTCTAGCGGGATGGGCCGGGGAGCTGTTTTTT. It yields the protein CASSLSARLAGWAGELFF. The gene calls are TRBV27 and TRBJ2-2; 9 nucleotides line up with TRBD2. The CDR3 extends over 18 amino acids. Germline V gene sequence: CDR1 MNHEY, CDR2 SMNVEV (reference sequence). V dropped 0 bases and J dropped 6; count of bases not matched to a gene: 11.

The chain recombines TRBV5-1 with TRBJ2-7; 7 nucleotides align to TRBD1. The trim removed 1 base at V and 3 bases at J, leaving 10 bases unmatched. This CDR3 has 16 amino acids. Germline V gene lookup returns CDR1 SGHRS and CDR2 YFSETQ. CDR3 loop: CASSLLGQAAVYEQYF. CDR3 sequence (DNA): TGCGCCAGCAGCTTGTTAGGACAGGCTGCGGTCTACGAGCAGTACTTC. Full variable domain (outside the CDR3, taken from reference TRBV5-1 and TRBJ2-7): KAGVTQTPRYLIKTRGQQVTLSCSPISGHRSVSWYQQTPGQGLQFLFEYFSETQRNKGNFPGRFSGRQFSNSRSEMNVSTLELGDSALYLCASSLLGQAAVYEQYFGPGTRLTVT.

The chain is built from TRBV5-1 and TRBJ2-1; D perhaps matches TRBD1 (6 bases). Germline CDR1 is SGHRS and CDR2 is YFSETQ. V lost 2 bases and J 5 bases, leaving 11 bases between the germline ends. The CDR3 contains 14 residues. CDR3 nucleotides: TGCGCCAGCAGCTTTGACAACAGGGACAATGAGCAGTTCTTC. Amino acids: CASSFDNRDNEQFF. The full variable domain, completed using reference TRBV5-1 and TRBJ2-1, is KAGVTQTPRYLIKTRGQQVTLSCSPISGHRSVSWYQQTPGQGLQFLFEYFSETQRNKGNFPGRFSGRQFSNSRSEMNVSTLELGDSALYLCASSFDNRDNEQFFGPGTRLTVL.

The V call is TRBV6-1, the J call TRBJ2-7; D is unresolved. Between the trimmed V and J ends, which lost 10 bases and 0 bases, there was a span of 13 bases. Germline assignment: CDR1 MNHNS and CDR2 SASEGT. The CDR3 sequence is 13 residues long. CDR3 residues: CANGGPRSYEQYF. DNA for the CDR3: TGTGCCAACGGCGGACCGCGCTCCTACGAGCAGTACTTC.

The chain is built from TRBV30 and TRBJ1-1; no clear D gene. Trimming shortened V by 3 bases and J by 5 bases, and 13 bases separated the two germline ends. The germline V gene encodes CDR1 GTSNPN and CDR2 SVGIG (reference sequence). The CDR3 has 13 amino acids. CDR3 sequence (DNA): TGTGCCTGGAGAGGACGCCTTGGGACTGAAGCTTTCTTT. Translation gives CAWRGRLGTEAFF.

The chain employs TRBV29-1 and TRBJ2-1; TRBD2 is a possible D gene (5 bases). Trimming removed 7 bases at V and 5 bases at J, with 15 bases between. The CDR3 covers 13 residues. In germline, CDR1 is SQVTM, CDR2 ANQGSEA. This CDR3 reads CSAGGPSHNEQFF. Here the CDR3 DNA reads TGCAGCGCTGGCGGGCCTAGCCACAATGAGCAGTTCTTC.

The sample holds one count of this clone. The chain combines TRBV6-5 with TRBJ2-7, with a possible D match to TRBD1 (5 bases). This CDR3 region has 14 residues. V lost 3 bases and J lost 2, with 11 bases in between. The germline CDR1 and CDR2 sequences are MNHEY and SVGAGI. CDR3 coding DNA: TGTGCCAGCAGTTATCCAGGGCGACCCTACGAGCAGTACTTC. Protein: CASSYPGRPYEQYF.

This chain links TRBV19 with TRBJ2-1; D call uncertain. The germline V and J ends were trimmed by 0 bases and 4 bases, with 7 bases remaining between them. This CDR3 region has 14 residues. From germline, CDR1 is LNHDA and CDR2 SQIVND (reference sequence). CDR3 in DNA: TGTGCCAGTAGTATAGATCGTGCTTACAATGAGCAGTTCTTC. Translating gives CASSIDRAYNEQFF. Looking up the rest from reference TRBV19 and TRBJ2-1 gives the full variable domain: DGGITQSPKYLFRKEGQNVTLSCEQNLNHDAMYWYRQDPGQGLRLIYYSQIVNDFQKGDIAEGYSVSREKKESFPLTVTSAQKNPTAFYLCASSIDRAYNEQFFGPGTRLTVL.

This clone was observed a single time. V usage is TRBV7-6 and J usage is TRBJ2-7, with 9 bases lining up with TRBD1. This CDR3 comprises 17 residues. Germline V gives CDR1 SGHVS, CDR2 FNYEAQ. V lost 7 bases and J lost 2; bases outside the gene matches: 15. The CDR3 DNA is TGTGCCAGCACCATCGGCCCGGGGACAGGGACTACCTACGAGCAGTACTTC. It encodes CASTIGPGTGTTYEQYF.

This chain uses TRBV10-2 with TRBJ2-7; possible D gene TRBD2, 6 bases. Germline V CDR1 and CDR2: WSHSY, SAAADI. This CDR3 is built from 15 residues. V was shortened by 7 bases and J by 0 bases, with 16 bases between the two germline ends. The CDR3 reads CASIPGLYNSYEQYF. CDR3 sequence (DNA): TGCGCCAGCATTCCGGGACTTTATAACTCCTACGAGCAGTACTTC.

V gene TRBV5-1 combines with J gene TRBJ2-2, with a tentative D call TRBD2 (6 bases). This CDR3 comprises 14 residues. In germline, CDR1 is SGHRS, CDR2 YFSETQ. Trimming pared 4 bases from V and 2 bases from J, leaving 9 bases between. In DNA, the CDR3 is TGCGCCAGCAGCCTGGACTACAACACCGGGGAGCTGTTTTTT. This translates into CASSLDYNTGELFF. The full variable domain, with the rest looked up from reference TRBV5-1 and TRBJ2-2, is KAGVTQTPRYLIKTRGQQVTLSCSPISGHRSVSWYQQTPGQGLQFLFEYFSETQRNKGNFPGRFSGRQFSNSRSEMNVSTLELGDSALYLCASSLDYNTGELFFGEGSRLTVL.

The chain employs TRBV6-5 and TRBJ1-5; D ambiguous. CDR1 and CDR2 (germline): MNHEY, SVGAGI. The V end lost 4 bases, the J end lost 3 bases, and 7 bases lay between the germline ends. This CDR3 is 13 amino acids long. Here the CDR3 reads CASSSGANQPQHF. CDR3 bases: TGTGCCAGCAGTTCAGGTGCCAATCAGCCCCAGCATTTT.

This chain joins TRBV2 and TRBJ2-5, with D tentatively TRBD1 or TRBD2 (5 bases each). V was clipped by 4 bases and J by 4 bases, with 10 bases between them. Germline V gene data show CDR1 as SNHLY and CDR2 as FYNNEI. The CDR3 has 13 amino acids. CDR3 in DNA: TGTGCCAGCAGTGGTGGGACCGGAGAGACCCAGTACTTC. Its translation: CASSGGTGETQYF. Combining the CDR3 with reference TRBV2 and TRBJ2-5 gives the whole variable domain EPEVTQTPSHQVTQMGQEVILRCVPISNHLYFYWYRQILGQKVEFLVSFYNNEISEKSEIFDDQFSVERPDGSNFTLKIRSTKLEDSAMYFCASSGGTGETQYFGPGTRLLVL.

CDR3 loop: CASRQGPQETQYF. The DNA for the CDR3 is TGTGCCAGCAGACAGGGGCCCCAAGAGACCCAGTACTTC. This sequence joins TRBV2 and TRBJ2-5; 7 positions match TRBD1. Germline CDR1 reads SNHLY; CDR2 reads FYNNEI. This CDR3 spans 13 amino acids. V was clipped by 6 bases and J by 1 base; unmatched bases: 2.

The chain has TRBV19 and TRBJ1-1, with D tentatively TRBD1 (6 bases). CDR1 and CDR2 (germline): LNHDA, SQIVND (reference sequence). The ends were cut back, 1 base at V and 7 bases at J, with 16 bases in the middle. This CDR3 is built from 15 residues. CDR3 in amino acids: CASSIVGGTAFEAFF. The CDR3 DNA reads as TGTGCCAGTAGTATAGTGGGGGGCACGGCCTTTGAAGCTTTCTTT.

The rearrangement links TRBV18 to TRBJ2-7, with a weak D call TRBD1 (5 bases). The CDR3 runs 15 residues. The germline CDR1 and CDR2 sequences are KGHSH and LQKENI. V shed 2 bases and J shed 1 base, with 12 bases lying between them. The CDR3 loop reads CASSPRIDRSYEQYF. CDR3 DNA: TGTGCCAGCTCACCAAGGATCGACAGATCCTACGAGCAGTACTTC.

This rearrangement joins TRBV5-1 to TRBJ2-5; a weak D match, TRBD2 (5 bases). Trimming cost V 4 bases and J 1 base, with 11 bases left between them. Germline V CDR1 and CDR2: SGHRS, YFSETQ. The CDR3 covers 14 residues. The CDR3 DNA follows: TGCGCCAGCAGCAGAGCGGCAGCCCAAGAGACCCAGTACTTC. Amino acid sequence: CASSRAAAQETQYF.

The chain employs TRBV5-1 and TRBJ2-7; 8 bases are a match to TRBD2. CDR3 length: 15 residues. CDR1 is SGHRS and CDR2 is YFSETQ in the germline V gene. J was trimmed by 2 bases and V by 0 bases; bases with no gene match: 4. CDR3 sequence (DNA): TGCGCCAGCAGCTTGGAACTAGCGGACCCCTACGAGCAGTACTTC. It specifies CASSLELADPYEQYF.

CDR3 residues: CASSPSELSYEQYF. In DNA form, the CDR3 reads TGTGCCAGCAGCCCGTCGGAGCTCTCCTACGAGCAGTACTTC. The rearrangement joins TRBV7-6 to TRBJ2-7; D is unclear. Germline CDR1 is SGHVS and CDR2 is FNYEAQ. This CDR3 comprises 14 residues. Trimming shortened V by 5 bases and J by 0 bases, and 11 bases separated the two germline ends.

The CDR3 spells CSVARGANYGYTF. CDR3 nucleotides: TGCAGCGTTGCAAGGGGGGCTAACTATGGCTACACCTTC. The chain combines TRBV29-1 with TRBJ1-2, with D possibly matching TRBD1 (6 bases). This CDR3 has 13 residues. Germline V CDR1 and CDR2: SQVTM, ANQGSEA. The V and J ends lost 4 bases and 0 bases respectively, with 9 bases between them.

In regard to this clone: This CDR3 is also generated by other DNA sequences in the sample. The rearrangement links TRBV28 to TRBJ2-7; the D is unclear. The CDR3 covers 12 residues. CDR1 and CDR2 (germline): MDHEN, SYDVKM. Deletions cut 4 bases from V and 1 base from J, with 5 bases between. In nucleotides, the CDR3 is TGTGCCAGCAGTTCTAGTTCCTACGAGCAGTACTTC. Amino acid sequence: CASSSSSYEQYF.

This clone was observed once. This chain connects TRBV7-2 to TRBJ2-7, with D possibly TRBD1 on 6 matching bases. Germline values: CDR1 SGHTA, CDR2 FQGNSA. V was pared by 5 bases and J by 4 bases, with 18 bases between. The CDR3 runs to 15 residues. The CDR3 DNA sequence: TGTGCCAGCAGCCCACGAACAGGGATGAGGTACGAGCAGTACTTC. Protein: CASSPRTGMRYEQYF.

The chain carries TRBV7-6 and TRBJ1-5; D remains unclear. CDR3 size: 13 residues. Trimming shortened V by 1 base and J by 7 bases, and 8 bases separated the two germline ends. Germline V lookup: CDR1 SGHVS, CDR2 FNYEAQ. Written as DNA, the CDR3 is TGTGCCAGCAGCTTAGATCGGCGCCAGCCCCAGCATTTT. Its translation: CASSLDRRQPQHF.

V usage is TRBV27 and J usage is TRBJ1-4; possible D gene TRBD1, 5 bases. Trimming took 4 bases from V and 7 from J, leaving 13 bases between them. The CDR3 consists of 14 residues. Germline values: CDR1 MNHEY, CDR2 SMNVEV (reference sequence). Written as DNA, the CDR3 is TGTGCCAGCAGTTCAGACGCGAGGGGTGAAAAACTGTTTTTT. Translating gives CASSSDARGEKLFF.

The rearrangement uses TRBV11-2 and TRBJ1-1; no clear D. CDR1 is SGHAT, CDR2 FQNNGV, per germline. V lost 3 bases and J 0 bases, leaving 5 bases between the germline ends. The CDR3 is 13 residues long. The CDR3 DNA follows: TGTGCCAGCAGCTTCAAGATGAACACTGAAGCTTTCTTT. It encodes CASSFKMNTEAFF.

In this sample, this clone turned up once. The chain employs TRBV28 and TRBJ1-5; the D is unclear. Per germline, CDR1 MDHEN and CDR2 SYDVKM. CDR3 size: 14 residues. Trimming left V 6 bases short and J 0 bases short, with 9 bases between. In DNA form, the CDR3 reads TGTGCCAGCAGACCGACGTATAGCAATCAGCCCCAGCATTTT. Its translation is CASRPTYSNQPQHF. Combining the CDR3 with reference TRBV28 and TRBJ1-5 gives the whole variable domain DVKVTQSSRYLVKRTGEKVFLECVQDMDHENMFWYRQDPGLGLRLIYFSYDVKMKEKGDIPEGYSVSREKKERFSLILESASTNQTSMYLCASRPTYSNQPQHFGDGTRLSIL.

Comment on this clone: The same CDR3 arises from other DNA sequences in this sample as well. The chain recombines TRBV15 with TRBJ2-7, with no clear D. Looked up from germline, CDR1 is LNHNV and CDR2 is YYDKDF (reference sequence). The CDR3 has 13 amino acids. The V end was cut by 0 bases, the J end by 3 bases, with 6 bases between. For the CDR3, the DNA is TGTGCCACCAGCAGAGATCGAGGCTACGAGCAGTACTTC. Translating it yields CATSRDRGYEQYF. Full variable domain (missing parts from reference TRBV15 and TRBJ2-7): DAMVIQNPRYQVTQFGKPVTLSCSQTLNHNVMYWYQQKSSQAPKLLFHYYDKDFNNEADTPDNFQSRRPNTSFCFLDIRSPGLGDTAMYLCATSRDRGYEQYFGPGTRLTVT.

The chain has TRBV19 and TRBJ1-5; no clear D gene. Germline V CDR1 and CDR2: LNHDA, SQIVND (reference sequence). Trimming shortened V by 4 bases and J by 6 bases, and 13 bases separated the two germline ends. This CDR3 has 14 residues. CDR3 bases: TGTGCCAGTAGTACGGAGGAGTTTGGTCAGCCCCAGCATTTT. Translated, it gives CASSTEEFGQPQHF.